Sequencing of this T cell receptor (beta chain) was carried out in a study of tumor and adjacent non-tumor tissue in lung cancer. Study-wide background: Aged about 31 to 76 years, patients included roughly eleven men and a handful of women with stage I to III disease.

TCRbeta libraries were built with three rounds of nested PCR, modified from ARM-PCR. TCRdb independently ran MiXCR on the multiplex PCR reads; one entry per CDR3 protein. The data contain more than 60,000 distinct CDR3 sequences, roughly 73% of them singletons. The template was RNA from unsorted bulk tissue. Germline-derived CDR1 and CDR2 are SGHRS and YFSETQ. The CDR3 has 14 residues. Trimming stripped 2 bases from V and 10 bases from J, with 18 bases between. The chain combines TRBV5-1 with TRBJ1-1, with a possible D match to TRBD1 (5 bases). The source material was lung tumor tissue. The clonotype comes from a woman aged 50 to 60 with non-small cell lung cancer. CDR3 DNA sequence: TGCGCCAGCAGCTTTGGGGCCATGAACAGTGCAGCTTTCTTT. Amino acids: CASSFGAMNSAAFF.